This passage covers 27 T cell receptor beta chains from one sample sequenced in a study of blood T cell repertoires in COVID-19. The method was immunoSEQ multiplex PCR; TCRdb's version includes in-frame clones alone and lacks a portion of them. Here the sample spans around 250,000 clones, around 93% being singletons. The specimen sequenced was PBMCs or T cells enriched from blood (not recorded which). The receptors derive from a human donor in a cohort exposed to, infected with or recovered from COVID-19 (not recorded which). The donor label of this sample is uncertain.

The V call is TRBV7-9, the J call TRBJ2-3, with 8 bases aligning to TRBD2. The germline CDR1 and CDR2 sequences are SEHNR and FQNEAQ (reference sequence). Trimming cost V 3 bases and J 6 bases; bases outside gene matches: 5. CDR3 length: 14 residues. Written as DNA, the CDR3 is TGTGCCAGCAGCTTCCACGGGGGGGATGATACGCAGTATTTT. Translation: CASSFHGGDDTQYF.

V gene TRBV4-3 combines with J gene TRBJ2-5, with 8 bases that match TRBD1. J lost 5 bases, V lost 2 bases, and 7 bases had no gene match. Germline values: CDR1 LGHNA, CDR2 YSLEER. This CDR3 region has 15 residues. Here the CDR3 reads CASSQSGQGFETQYF. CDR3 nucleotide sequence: TGCGCCAGCAGCCAATCCGGACAGGGCTTTGAGACCCAGTACTTC.

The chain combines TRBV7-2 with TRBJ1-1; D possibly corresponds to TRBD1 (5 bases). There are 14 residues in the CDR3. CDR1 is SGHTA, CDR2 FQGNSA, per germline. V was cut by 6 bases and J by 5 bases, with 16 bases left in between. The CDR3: CASRSLRPGTEAFF. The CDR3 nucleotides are TGTGCCAGCAGGTCCCTAAGGCCAGGGACTGAAGCTTTCTTT.

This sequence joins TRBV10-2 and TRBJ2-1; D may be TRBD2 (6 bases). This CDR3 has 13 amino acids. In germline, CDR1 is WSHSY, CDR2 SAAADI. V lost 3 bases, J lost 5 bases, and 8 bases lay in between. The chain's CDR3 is CASSDGTDNEQFF. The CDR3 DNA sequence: TGCGCCAGCAGTGATGGGACTGACAATGAGCAGTTCTTC.

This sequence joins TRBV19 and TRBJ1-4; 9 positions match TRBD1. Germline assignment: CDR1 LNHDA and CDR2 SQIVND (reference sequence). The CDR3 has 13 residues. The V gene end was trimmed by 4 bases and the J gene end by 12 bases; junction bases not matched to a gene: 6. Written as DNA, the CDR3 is TGTGCCAGTAGTAGGGGACAGGGCGGACAACTGTTTTTT. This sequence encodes CASSRGQGGQLFF.

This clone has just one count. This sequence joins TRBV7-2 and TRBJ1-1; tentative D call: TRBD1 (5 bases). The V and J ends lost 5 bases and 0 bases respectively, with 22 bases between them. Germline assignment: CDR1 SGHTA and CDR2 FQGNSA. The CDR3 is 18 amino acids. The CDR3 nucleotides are TGTGCCAGCAGCCGTTACAGGTTTTTAGGATGGGTGAACACTGAAGCTTTCTTT. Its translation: CASSRYRFLGWVNTEAFF.

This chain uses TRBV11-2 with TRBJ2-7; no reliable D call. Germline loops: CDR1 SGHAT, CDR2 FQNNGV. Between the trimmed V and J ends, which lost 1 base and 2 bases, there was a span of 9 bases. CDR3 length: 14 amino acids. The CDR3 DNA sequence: TGTGCCAGCAGCTTAGTCGCGAAACCCTACGAGCAGTACTTC. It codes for CASSLVAKPYEQYF.

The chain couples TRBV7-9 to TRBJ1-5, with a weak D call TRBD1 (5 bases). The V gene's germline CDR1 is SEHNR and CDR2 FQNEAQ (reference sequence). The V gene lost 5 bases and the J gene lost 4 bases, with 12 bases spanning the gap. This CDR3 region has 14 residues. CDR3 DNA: TGTGCCAGCAGCAATGACAGAGGAAATCAGCCCCAGCATTTT. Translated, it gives CASSNDRGNQPQHF.

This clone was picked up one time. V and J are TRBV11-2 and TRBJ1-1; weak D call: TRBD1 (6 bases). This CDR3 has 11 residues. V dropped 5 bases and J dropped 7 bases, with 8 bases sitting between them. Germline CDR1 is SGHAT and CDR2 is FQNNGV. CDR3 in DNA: TGTGCCAGCAGCATGGACAGTGAAGCTTTCTTT. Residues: CASSMDSEAFF.

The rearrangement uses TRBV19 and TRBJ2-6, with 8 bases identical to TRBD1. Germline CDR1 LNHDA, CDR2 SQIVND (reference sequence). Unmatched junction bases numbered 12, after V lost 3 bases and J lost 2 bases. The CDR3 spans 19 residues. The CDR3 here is CASSMWGRGHPTGANVLTF. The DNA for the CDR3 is TGTGCCAGTAGTATGTGGGGCAGGGGGCATCCAACTGGGGCCAACGTCCTGACTTTC.

In nucleotides, the CDR3 is TGTGCCAGCAGTTTAAAAGCGGGACAACAGTTCTTC. Residues: CASSLKAGQQFF. The chain links TRBV27 to TRBJ2-1, with D possibly matching TRBD2 (7 bases). Trimming took off 2 bases at V and 13 bases at J, with 12 bases between the two ends. CDR1 is MNHEY, CDR2 SMNVEV, per germline (reference sequence). CDR3 length: 12 residues.

The DNA for the CDR3 is TGTGCCAGCAGCTTGGGGAGACAGGGGGATGGCTACACCTTC. It codes for CASSLGRQGDGYTF. The rearrangement links TRBV5-4 to TRBJ1-2; 9 bases are shared with TRBD1. Looked up from germline, CDR1 is SGHNT and CDR2 is YYREEE (reference sequence). This CDR3 has 14 residues. V shed 0 bases and J 6 bases; nucleotides not matched to a gene: 3.

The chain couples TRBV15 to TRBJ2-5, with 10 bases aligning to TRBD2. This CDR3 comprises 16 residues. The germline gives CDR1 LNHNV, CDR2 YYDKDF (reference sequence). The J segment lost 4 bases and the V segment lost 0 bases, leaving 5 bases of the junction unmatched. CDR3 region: CATSRDLAGAGETQYF. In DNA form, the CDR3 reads TGTGCCACCAGCAGAGATCTAGCGGGGGCGGGAGAGACCCAGTACTTC.

Here the CDR3 DNA reads TGTGCCATCAGTGGGTTACACCGGACTAGCGGGGCCCCGCGTGTGGCGCAGTATTTT. This codes for CAISGLHRTSGAPRVAQYF. J is TRBJ2-3 and V is TRBV10-3; 12 positions agree with TRBD2. Germline V CDR1 and CDR2: ENHRY, SYGVKD. The CDR3 has 19 residues. With 4 bases clipped from V and 10 bases from J, the junction kept 21 bases outside the gene matches.

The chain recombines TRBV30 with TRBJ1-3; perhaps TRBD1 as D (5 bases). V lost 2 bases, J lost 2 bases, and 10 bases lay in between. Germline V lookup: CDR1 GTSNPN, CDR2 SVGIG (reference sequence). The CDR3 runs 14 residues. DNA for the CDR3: TGTGCCTGGAGTCCGGGGGGACCTGGAAACACCATATATTTT. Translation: CAWSPGGPGNTIYF.

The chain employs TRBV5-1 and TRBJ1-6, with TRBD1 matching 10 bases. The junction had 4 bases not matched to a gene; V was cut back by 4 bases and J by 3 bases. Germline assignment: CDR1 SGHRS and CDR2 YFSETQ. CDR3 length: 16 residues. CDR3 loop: CASSLGDRGYNSPLHF. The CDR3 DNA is TGCGCCAGCAGCCTAGGGGACAGGGGCTATAATTCACCCCTCCACTTT. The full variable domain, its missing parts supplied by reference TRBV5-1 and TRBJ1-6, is KAGVTQTPRYLIKTRGQQVTLSCSPISGHRSVSWYQQTPGQGLQFLFEYFSETQRNKGNFPGRFSGRQFSNSRSEMNVSTLELGDSALYLCASSLGDRGYNSPLHFGNGTRLTVT.

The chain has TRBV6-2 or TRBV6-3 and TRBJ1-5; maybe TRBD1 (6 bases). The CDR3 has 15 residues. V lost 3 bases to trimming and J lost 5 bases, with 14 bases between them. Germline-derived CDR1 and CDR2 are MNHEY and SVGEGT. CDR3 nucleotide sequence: TGTGCCAGCAGTTATGAGCGGGACATTTATCAGCCCCAGCATTTT. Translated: CASSYERDIYQPQHF.

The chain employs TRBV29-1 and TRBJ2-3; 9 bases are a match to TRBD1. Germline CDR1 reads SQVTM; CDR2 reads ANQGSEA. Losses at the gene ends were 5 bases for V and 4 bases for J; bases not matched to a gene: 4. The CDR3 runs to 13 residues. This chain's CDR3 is CSVRTGVADTQYF. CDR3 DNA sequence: TGCAGCGTTCGGACAGGGGTAGCAGATACGCAGTATTTT.

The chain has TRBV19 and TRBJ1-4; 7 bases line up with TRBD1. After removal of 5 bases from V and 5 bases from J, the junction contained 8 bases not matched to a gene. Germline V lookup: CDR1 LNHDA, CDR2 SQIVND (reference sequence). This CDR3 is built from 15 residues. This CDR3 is CASSAPGQNNEKLFF. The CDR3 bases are TGTGCCAGTAGTGCTCCGGGACAGAACAATGAAAAACTGTTTTTT.

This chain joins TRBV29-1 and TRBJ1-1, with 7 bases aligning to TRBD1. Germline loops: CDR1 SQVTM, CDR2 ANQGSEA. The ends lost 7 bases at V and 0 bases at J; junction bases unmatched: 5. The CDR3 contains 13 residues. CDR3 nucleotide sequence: TGCAGCGGTTCGGGACAGTTGAACACTGAAGCTTTCTTT. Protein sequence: CSGSGQLNTEAFF.

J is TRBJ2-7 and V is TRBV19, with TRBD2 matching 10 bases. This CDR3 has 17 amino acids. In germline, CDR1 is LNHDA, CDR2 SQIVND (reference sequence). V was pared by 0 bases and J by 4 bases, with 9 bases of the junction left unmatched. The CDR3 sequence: CASSIDGLAGDRYEQYF. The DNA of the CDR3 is TGTGCCAGTAGTATAGATGGGCTAGCGGGGGACCGATACGAGCAGTACTTC.

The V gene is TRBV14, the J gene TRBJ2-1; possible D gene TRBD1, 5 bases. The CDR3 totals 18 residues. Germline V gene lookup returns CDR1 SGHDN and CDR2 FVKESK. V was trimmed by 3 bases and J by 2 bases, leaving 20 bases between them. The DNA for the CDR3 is TGTGCCAGCAGCCACAGGTCGGCCACACAGGTCACCTACAATGAGCAGTTCTTC. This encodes CASSHRSATQVTYNEQFF.

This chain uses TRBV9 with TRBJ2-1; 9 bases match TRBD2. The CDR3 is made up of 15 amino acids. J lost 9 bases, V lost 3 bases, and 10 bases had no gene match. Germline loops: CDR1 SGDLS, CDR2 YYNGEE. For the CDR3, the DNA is TGTGCCAGCAGCGGCAGCGGGGGGACTTGGGGTGAGCAGTTCTTC. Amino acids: CASSGSGGTWGEQFF.

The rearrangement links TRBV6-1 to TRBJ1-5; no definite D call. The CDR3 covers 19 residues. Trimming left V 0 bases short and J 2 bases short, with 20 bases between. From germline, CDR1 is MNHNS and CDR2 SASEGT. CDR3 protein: CASSEALAGRVKGNQPQHF. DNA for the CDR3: TGTGCCAGCAGTGAAGCGCTCGCGGGAAGAGTTAAAGGCAATCAGCCCCAGCATTTT.

The CDR3 loop is CASSTTGVLYEQYF. DNA for the CDR3: TGTGCCAGCAGCACAACCGGGGTCCTCTACGAGCAGTACTTC. The gene calls are TRBV6-6 and TRBJ2-7; the D gene is possibly TRBD2 (5 bases). The CDR3 sequence is 14 residues long. Per the germline V gene, CDR1 is MNHNY and CDR2 is SVGAGI (reference sequence). V gave up 6 bases and J gave up 3 bases, with 15 bases separating them.

Here the CDR3 DNA reads TGCGCCAGCCAGTTCGCGACAGAACCAGAGACCCAGTACTTC. Protein product: CASQFATEPETQYF. This chain joins TRBV5-1 and TRBJ2-5, with D possibly being TRBD1 (5 bases). CDR1 is SGHRS and CDR2 is YFSETQ in the germline V gene. This CDR3 is 14 amino acids long. Trimming pared 7 bases from V and 4 bases from J, leaving 17 bases between.

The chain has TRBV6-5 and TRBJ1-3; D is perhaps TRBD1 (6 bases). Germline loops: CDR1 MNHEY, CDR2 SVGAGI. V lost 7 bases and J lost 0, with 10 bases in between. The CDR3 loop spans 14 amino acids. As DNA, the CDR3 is TGTGCCAGCATCGGGGACATCTCTGGAAACACCATATATTTT. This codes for CASIGDISGNTIYF.